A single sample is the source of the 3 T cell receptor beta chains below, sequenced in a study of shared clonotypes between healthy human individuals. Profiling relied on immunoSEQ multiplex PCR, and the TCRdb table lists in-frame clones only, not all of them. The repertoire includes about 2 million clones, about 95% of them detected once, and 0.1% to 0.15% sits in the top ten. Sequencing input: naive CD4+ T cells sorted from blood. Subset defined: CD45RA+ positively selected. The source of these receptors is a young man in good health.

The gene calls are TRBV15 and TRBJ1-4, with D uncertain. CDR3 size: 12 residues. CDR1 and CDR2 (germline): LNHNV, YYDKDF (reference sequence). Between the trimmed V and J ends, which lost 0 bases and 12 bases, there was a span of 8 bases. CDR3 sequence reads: CATSRDGPELFF. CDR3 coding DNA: TGTGCCACCAGCAGAGACGGACCCGAACTGTTTTTT.

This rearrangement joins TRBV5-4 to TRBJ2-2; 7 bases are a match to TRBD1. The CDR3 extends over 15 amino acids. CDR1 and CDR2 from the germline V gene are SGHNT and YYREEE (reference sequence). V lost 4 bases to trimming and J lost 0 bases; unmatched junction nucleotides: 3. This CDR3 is CASSRGQTNTGELFF. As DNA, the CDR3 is TGTGCCAGCAGCCGGGGACAGACGAACACCGGGGAGCTGTTTTTT.

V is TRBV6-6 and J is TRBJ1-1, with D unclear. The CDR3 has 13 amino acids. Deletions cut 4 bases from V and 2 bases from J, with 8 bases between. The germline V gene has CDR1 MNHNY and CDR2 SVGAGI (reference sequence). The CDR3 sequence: CASSSVVNTEAFF. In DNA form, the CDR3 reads TGTGCCAGCAGTTCTGTAGTTAACACTGAAGCTTTCTTT.